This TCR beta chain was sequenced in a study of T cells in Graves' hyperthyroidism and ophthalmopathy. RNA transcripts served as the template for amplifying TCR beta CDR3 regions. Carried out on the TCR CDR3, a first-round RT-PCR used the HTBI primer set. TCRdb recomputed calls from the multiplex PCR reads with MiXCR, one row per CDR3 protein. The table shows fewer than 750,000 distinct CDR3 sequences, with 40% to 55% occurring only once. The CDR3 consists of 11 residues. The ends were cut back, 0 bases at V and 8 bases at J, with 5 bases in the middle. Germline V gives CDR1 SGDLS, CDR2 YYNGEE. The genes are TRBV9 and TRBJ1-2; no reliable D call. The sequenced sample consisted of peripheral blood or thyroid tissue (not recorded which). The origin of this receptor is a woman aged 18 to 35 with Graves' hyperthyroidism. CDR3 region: CASSVGSGYTF. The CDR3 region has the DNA TGTGCCAGCAGCGTAGGAAGCGGCTACACCTTC.